The rows below give T cell receptor beta chains drawn from one sample of a study of cytomegalovirus exposure and HLA in healthy donors. Some clones are missing from TCRdb's copy, which holds only in-frame ones; the method was immunoSEQ multiplex PCR. The profile shows approximately 170,000 clones, approximately 59% of them singletons. Sequenced input: PBMCs. These receptors were taken from a middle-aged man in good health and CMV-seronegative. Each CDR3 is given without its conserved first and last residue.

v_gene,j_gene,CDR3aa
TRBV7-9,TRBJ1-4,SSSPATGKVNEKLF
TRBV19,TRBJ2-3,ASKDIITDTQY
TRBV9,TRBJ2-5,ASSVGEKQTQY
TRBV14,TRBJ2-5,ASSLLPTVQETQY
TRBV7-9,TRBJ2-5,ASSWWTGAKETQY
TRBV5-4,TRBJ2-1,ASIRSGRGDNEQF
TRBV6-5,TRBJ2-7,ASRPRGSTYEQY
TRBV19,TRBJ1-4,ASSPGQGRGGEKLF
TRBV5-4,TRBJ2-5,ASSLGGRETQY
TRBV5-1,TRBJ2-2,ASSLEGVGTGELF
TRBV9,TRBJ2-3,ASSDGGRTDTQY
TRBV25-1,TRBJ1-1,ASSGTGKTEAF
TRBV7-9,TRBJ2-3,SSSLFERPLTDTQY
TRBV30,TRBJ2-6,AWSASGTGSVFGANVLT
TRBV9,TRBJ2-7,ASSVVGTSTEQY
TRBV19,TRBJ1-5,ASSTPQGSNQPQH
TRBV9,TRBJ1-2,ASSLRTGQGAGGYT
TRBV5-1,TRBJ2-7,ASSLVENSYEQY
TRBV5-1,TRBJ2-5,ASTLDRVGETQY
TRBV12-2,TRBJ2-7,ASRSRQGVCRGYEQY
TRBV19,TRBJ2-6,ASSQGPGANVLT
TRBV7-6,TRBJ2-2,ASRATGMGTGELF